The 26 T cell receptor beta chains in this list originate from one sample, sequenced in a study of beta chain features in type 1 diabetes. The authors reverse transcribed all of the isolated RNA, so sequencing captured expressed TCRB transcripts. Sequenced by immunoSEQ multiplex PCR; TCRdb stores in-frame clones only, minus some. Here the sample spans 150,000 to 190,000 clones, roughly 10% being singletons. What was sequenced was central memory CD4+ T cells from blood. The receptors shown here come from a man aged 18 to 30 in good health.

This clone has only a few counts. This chain connects TRBV5-1 to TRBJ2-7; 9 nucleotides line up with TRBD2. Germline V gene data show CDR1 as SGHRS and CDR2 as YFSETQ. The trim removed 1 base at V and 5 bases at J, leaving 4 bases unmatched. The CDR3 totals 14 residues. The CDR3 region is CASSLSSGSDEQYF. The DNA for the CDR3 is TGCGCCAGCAGCTTGAGTAGCGGGAGTGACGAGCAGTACTTC.

This clone was observed a handful of times. This chain uses TRBV9 with TRBJ1-6, with TRBD1 matching over 7 bases. J gave up 8 bases and V 4 bases, and 9 bases lay outside the gene matches. The CDR3 contains 15 residues. Germline CDR1 SGDLS, CDR2 YYNGEE. The DNA of the CDR3 is TGTGCCAGCAGCCCGCAGGGGGTTAGGTATTCACCCCTCCACTTT. The encoded protein is CASSPQGVRYSPLHF.

The V gene is TRBV10-3, the J gene TRBJ2-2; 7 bases align to TRBD2. CDR3 size: 15 residues. With V trimmed by 3 bases and J by 1 base, 2 bases remained unmatched. The germline V gene encodes CDR1 ENHRY and CDR2 SYGVKD. The CDR3 is CAISEERGNTGELFF. The CDR3, as DNA: TGTGCCATCAGTGAAGAGCGGGGGAACACCGGGGAGCTGTTTTTT.

Of note for this clone: A junction end diverges from the germline sequence, so it may reflect a read error. The chain is built from TRBV6-6 and TRBJ2-7; D uncertain. The CDR3 spans 13 residues. Germline CDR1 MNHNY, CDR2 SVGAGI (reference sequence). CDR3 residues: CAISVERLGEQYF. DNA for the CDR3: TGTGCCATCAGTGTGGAACGGCTCGGAGAGCAGTACTTC.

The chain has TRBV5-4 and TRBJ2-7; TRBD1 is a possible D gene (6 bases). V shed 2 bases and J shed 3 bases, with 6 bases lying between them. Germline CDR1 and CDR2: SGHNT and YYREEE (reference sequence). The CDR3 consists of 12 residues. Here the CDR3 reads CASSLQGYEQYF. The CDR3 DNA reads TGTGCCAGCAGCTTACAGGGCTACGAGCAGTACTTC.

The rearrangement uses TRBV6-5 and TRBJ2-3; D remains ambiguous. V was clipped by 5 bases and J by 5 bases, with 5 bases between them. Germline values: CDR1 MNHEY, CDR2 SVGAGI. The CDR3 is made up of 11 amino acids. The CDR3 DNA reads TGTGCCAGCAGTCGTGAAGATACGCAGTATTTT. As protein: CASSREDTQYF.

Only a few counts were recorded for this clone. CDR3 amino acids: CASSRANPFTTEAFF. CDR3 nucleotide sequence: TGTGCCAGCAGTAGGGCCAACCCCTTTACCACTGAAGCTTTCTTT. This chain connects TRBV27 to TRBJ1-1; D is unresolved. With 5 bases removed from V and 4 bases from J, the gap between germline ends came to 17 bases. Germline CDR1 and CDR2: MNHEY and SMNVEV (reference sequence). The CDR3 sequence is 15 residues long.

V gene TRBV4-1 combines with J gene TRBJ2-3; D is possibly TRBD2 (5 bases). This CDR3 spans 15 amino acids. The ends were cut back, 3 bases at V and 3 bases at J, with 13 bases in the middle. Germline values: CDR1 MGHRA, CDR2 YSYEKL. This CDR3 is CASSHNKPGTDTQYF. CDR3 bases: TGCGCCAGCAGCCACAACAAACCGGGGACAGATACGCAGTATTTT.

This clone was seen a handful of times. The same CDR3 arises from other DNA sequences in this sample as well. The J gene is TRBJ1-5, the V gene TRBV30; D call uncertain. This CDR3 has 13 residues. Deletions cut 0 bases from V and 4 bases from J, with 7 bases between. Germline V gene data show CDR1 as GTSNPN and CDR2 as SVGIG (reference sequence). CDR3 sequence reads: CAWSVRPNQPQHF. The CDR3 nucleotides are TGTGCCTGGAGTGTAAGACCGAATCAGCCCCAGCATTTT.

This clone was observed a handful of times. This chain uses TRBV7-9 with TRBJ2-7; 11 positions agree with TRBD2. CDR3 length: 15 residues. The trim removed 5 bases at V and 4 bases at J, leaving 7 bases unmatched. CDR1 SEHNR and CDR2 FQNEAQ come from the germline V gene (reference sequence). CDR3 in DNA: TGTGCCAGCAGCCCCGGGACTAGCGGCGTTTACGAGCAGTACTTC. Translation gives CASSPGTSGVYEQYF.

This chain joins TRBV11-1 and TRBJ2-1; 10 nucleotides match TRBD2. V was clipped by 4 bases and J by 2 bases; unmatched bases: 5. From germline, CDR1 is SGHAT and CDR2 FQDESV (reference sequence). The CDR3 length is 16 residues. The CDR3 coding sequence is TGTGCCAGCAGCTACCAGGGACTAGCGACCTACAATGAGCAGTTCTTC. Its translation is CASSYQGLATYNEQFF.

In its sample, this clone was seen a few times. Other nucleotide sequences from this sample produce the same CDR3. The chain joins TRBV29-1 to TRBJ2-3; possible D gene TRBD1, 7 bases. Per germline, CDR1 SQVTM and CDR2 ANQGSEA. CDR3 length equals 12 residues. V dropped 4 bases and J dropped 5 bases, with 10 bases sitting between them. This CDR3 reads CSVGQGGDTQYF. CDR3 DNA sequence: TGCAGCGTTGGACAGGGAGGAGATACGCAGTATTTT.

J is TRBJ2-1 and V is TRBV6-1; possibly TRBD1 for D (6 bases). The ends were cut back, 6 bases at V and 8 bases at J, with 17 bases in the middle. This CDR3 comprises 14 residues. CDR1 is MNHNS, CDR2 SASEGT, per germline. The CDR3 region is CASSPELGAYEQFF. Here the CDR3 DNA reads TGTGCCAGCAGCCCCGAACTGGGGGCCTATGAGCAGTTCTTC.

Only a few counts were recorded for this clone. This sequence joins TRBV7-6 and TRBJ2-3; D unresolved. The V end was cut by 3 bases, the J end by 5 bases, with 3 bases between. Germline loops: CDR1 SGHVS, CDR2 FNYEAQ. The CDR3 runs 11 residues. The CDR3 loop reads CASSFRDTQYF. The CDR3 DNA reads as TGTGCCAGCAGCTTTAGAGATACGCAGTATTTT.

The chain combines TRBV9 with TRBJ2-3, with no clear D. The CDR3 totals 16 residues. With 0 bases removed from V and 1 base from J, the gap between germline ends came to 12 bases. Germline values: CDR1 SGDLS, CDR2 YYNGEE. The CDR3 DNA sequence: TGTGCCAGCAGCGTAGTAGGGCTGTACCGCACAGATACGCAGTATTTT. Its protein is CASSVVGLYRTDTQYF.

The table lists this clone with a few counts. The CDR3 DNA sequence: TGTGCCAGCAGCTTAGAAGCGGGGGGTGACTACGAGCAGTACTTC. Residues: CASSLEAGGDYEQYF. This chain connects TRBV5-4 to TRBJ2-7; 9 bases fit TRBD2. CDR3 length: 15 amino acids. J lost 3 bases, V lost 2 bases, and 6 bases had no gene match. Germline V gives CDR1 SGHNT, CDR2 YYREEE (reference sequence).

The chain carries TRBV7-2 and TRBJ2-7; perhaps TRBD1 as D (6 bases). The CDR3 is made up of 14 amino acids. The ends were cut back, 5 bases at V and 4 bases at J, with 15 bases in the middle. The V gene's germline CDR1 is SGHTA and CDR2 FQGNSA. In nucleotides, the CDR3 is TGTGCCAGCAGCCCGAGCGGACAGATTTACGAGCAGTACTTC. It is translated as CASSPSGQIYEQYF.

This clone has ten or more counts. The genes are TRBV7-2 and TRBJ2-1, with D hard to call. Germline V gene sequence: CDR1 SGHTA, CDR2 FQGNSA. The length of the CDR3 is 14 residues. Deletions cut 0 bases from V and 6 bases from J, with 9 bases between. The CDR3 DNA sequence: TGTGCCAGCAGCTTAGCGCTGGTGGCCAATGAGCAGTTCTTC. Its translation: CASSLALVANEQFF. Using reference TRBV7-2 and TRBJ2-1 for the parts outside the CDR3, the full variable domain is GAGVSQSPSNKVTEKGKDVELRCDPISGHTALYWYRQSLGQGLEFLIYFQGNSAPDKSGLPSDRFSAERTGGSVSTLTIQRTQQEDSAVYLCASSLALVANEQFFGPGTRLTVL.

This clone was observed many times. This chain joins TRBV30 and TRBJ2-2; D possibly uses TRBD1 or TRBD2 (7 bases each). The germline V gene encodes CDR1 GTSNPN and CDR2 SVGIG (reference sequence). CDR3 length: 14 amino acids. V lost 4 bases to trimming and J lost 7 bases, with 16 bases between them. The CDR3 reads CAWTSQGGHGELFF. The CDR3 DNA follows: TGTGCCTGGACTTCTCAGGGGGGGCACGGGGAGCTGTTTTTT.

This chain connects TRBV30 to TRBJ1-2; the D is unclear. CDR1 is GTSNPN, CDR2 SVGIG, per germline (reference sequence). Trimming pared 2 bases from V and 8 bases from J, leaving 9 bases between. The CDR3 runs 11 residues. CDR3 sequence: CAWSWGGGYTF. CDR3 DNA sequence: TGTGCCTGGAGTTGGGGAGGAGGCTACACCTTC. Filled out from reference TRBV30 and TRBJ1-2, the complete variable domain reads SQTIHQWPATLVQPVGSPLSLECTVEGTSNPNLYWYRQAAGRGLQLLFYSVGIGQISSEVPQNLSASRPQDRQFILSSKKLLLSDSGFYLCAWSWGGGYTFGSGTRLTVV.

The chain combines TRBV7-2 with TRBJ1-3, with a tentative D call TRBD1 (5 bases). With 7 bases removed from V and 3 bases from J, the gap between germline ends came to 13 bases. Germline lookup yields CDR1 SGHTA and CDR2 FQGNSA. The CDR3 loop spans 14 amino acids. The CDR3, as DNA: TGTGCCAGCACCCTTGGGGGGTATGGAAACACCATATATTTT. Its protein product is CASTLGGYGNTIYF.

This clone was observed many times. The CDR3 spells CASSLADGSPLHF. The CDR3 DNA sequence: TGTGCCAGCAGCTTAGCGGATGGTTCACCCCTCCACTTT. The chain couples TRBV7-9 to TRBJ1-6; no reliable D call. The CDR3 consists of 13 residues. The ends were cut back, 0 bases at V and 9 bases at J, with 6 bases in the middle. Per the germline V gene, CDR1 is SEHNR and CDR2 is FQNEAQ (reference sequence).

The V gene is TRBV9, the J gene TRBJ2-3, with 9 bases identical to TRBD2. This CDR3 contains 13 residues. V lost 3 bases, J lost 6 bases, and 2 bases stayed unmatched. CDR1 is SGDLS and CDR2 is YYNGEE in the germline V gene. CDR3: CASSALAGDTQYF. CDR3 nucleotides: TGTGCCAGCAGCGCACTAGCGGGTGATACGCAGTATTTT.

The chain uses TRBV4-1 and TRBJ1-5; perhaps TRBD1 as D (5 bases). V was clipped by 1 base and J by 6 bases, with 10 bases between them. The CDR3 covers 14 residues. Germline values: CDR1 MGHRA, CDR2 YSYEKL. Written as DNA, the CDR3 is TGCGCCAGCAGCCAAGGCAGGGACGGTCAGCCCCAGCATTTT. Translating it yields CASSQGRDGQPQHF.

In this sample, this clone turned up a few times. This chain links TRBV7-2 with TRBJ2-2, with D possibly being TRBD2 (5 bases). V gave up 1 base and J gave up 1 base, with 7 bases separating them. CDR3 length: 15 amino acids. Germline V lookup: CDR1 SGHTA, CDR2 FQGNSA. The CDR3: CASSLGGWNTGELFF. The DNA for the CDR3 is TGTGCCAGCAGCTTAGGAGGGTGGAACACCGGGGAGCTGTTTTTT.

The table lists this clone with a few counts. V and J are TRBV5-1 and TRBJ1-2, with TRBD1 as a possible D gene (5 bases). This CDR3 is 14 amino acids long. The V gene lost 1 base and the J gene lost 4 bases, with 11 bases spanning the gap. CDR1 SGHRS and CDR2 YFSETQ come from the germline V gene. The CDR3 DNA reads as TGCGCCAGCAGCTTGCTTGAGGGGTCCTATGGCTACACCTTC. This sequence encodes CASSLLEGSYGYTF.